This is a list of T cell receptor beta chains from one sample in a study of cytomegalovirus exposure and HLA in healthy donors. The assay was immunoSEQ multiplex PCR, and TCRdb's table has in-frame clones only and misses some. The table lists about 130,000 clones, roughly nine tenths of them singletons. The sequenced sample consisted of PBMCs. The receptors derive from a woman between 18 and 30 years old in good health and CMV-seropositive. CDR3s include the opening cysteine and the closing phenylalanine or tryptophan. D genes are given only for firm matches. For some rows the clone size is stated as once, few or many, or as a class when expanded; others skip it.

d_gene	abundance	v_gene	j_gene	CDR3nt	CDR3aa
-	-	TRBV5-1	TRBJ2-3	TGCGCCAGTTCATACCAGCGGGCTAGCACAGATACGCAGTATTTT	CASSYQRASTDTQYF
-	-	TRBV15	TRBJ1-1	TGTGCCACCAGCACCTCAGGGGATTGGAACACTGAAGCTTTCTTT	CATSTSGDWNTEAFF
TRBD1	-	TRBV30	TRBJ2-7	TGTGCCTGGAGGAATCGGGACAGGGACTCCTACGAGCAGTACTTC	CAWRNRDRDSYEQYF
TRBD2	-	TRBV4-2	TRBJ2-1	TGTGCCAGCAGCCAAGTTGGGGCGGGGGGGCAGTTCTTC	CASSQVGAGGQFF
TRBD2	-	TRBV6-1	TRBJ2-1	TGTGCCAGCAGTGAACACAGCGGGGACTACAATGAGCAGTTCTTC	CASSEHSGDYNEQFF
-	-	TRBV5-4	TRBJ2-1	TGTGCCAGCAGCTTGGCCGGGCAGGGAGGCAATGAGCAGTTCTTC	CASSLAGQGGNEQFF
TRBD1	-	TRBV5-4	TRBJ2-5	TGTGCCAGCAGCCCCTCGGGACAGATGTACCAAGAGACCCAGTACTTC	CASSPSGQMYQETQYF
-	few	TRBV7-8	TRBJ1-6	TGTGCCAGCAGCTCTGAGGCGCGGACACCCCTCCACTTT	CASSSEARTPLHF
-	-	TRBV7-9	TRBJ2-2	TGTGCCAGCAGCTCAGGGTCCACCGGGGAGCTGTTTTTT	CASSSGSTGELFF
TRBD1	-	TRBV6-5	TRBJ1-1	TGTGCCAGCAGTTCCGAGACAGGGTTAAACACTGAAGCTTTCTTT	CASSSETGLNTEAFF
-	few	TRBV19	TRBJ1-5	TGTGCCAGTAGTATAGATTTAGGGGCCCTTCAGCCCCAGCATTTT	CASSIDLGALQPQHF
TRBD1	-	TRBV11-2	TRBJ1-4	TGTGCCAGCAGCTTAGACTATGTTCGGCAGGGGGCAACTAATGAAAAACTGTTTTTT	CASSLDYVRQGATNEKLFF
TRBD2	once	TRBV16	TRBJ2-1	TGTGCCAGCAGCGGAGCGGGGGGTTCCTACAATGAGCAGTTCTTC	CASSGAGGSYNEQFF
TRBD1	-	TRBV27	TRBJ2-2	TGTGCCAGCAGCTCCGGGACAGGGGGCACCGGGGAGCTGTTTTTT	CASSSGTGGTGELFF
-	-	TRBV5-1	TRBJ2-2	TGCGCCAGCAGCTTGGAAGCAGCGGCAAACACCGGGGAGCTGTTTTTT	CASSLEAAANTGELFF
TRBD2	once	TRBV27	TRBJ2-7	TGTGCCAGCAGTCCCTACAGCGGGGGGGCATTTGAGCAGTACTTC	CASSPYSGGAFEQYF
-	-	TRBV9	TRBJ1-1	TGTGCCAGCAGCGAACCCTCGTCCCGGGGAAAGAACACTGAAGCTTTCTTT	CASSEPSSRGKNTEAFF
TRBD1	once	TRBV4-2	TRBJ1-2	TGTGCCAGCAGCCGACTGGGACAGGCTTCGCAAGGCTACACCTTC	CASSRLGQASQGYTF
-	-	TRBV5-1	TRBJ2-5	TGCGCCAGCAGCTTCCGGGAGACCCAGTACTTC	CASSFRETQYF
-	-	TRBV5-4	TRBJ1-2	TGTGCCAGCAGCCCGGGCGGGGGCCGCCGCTATGGCTACACCTTC	CASSPGGGRRYGYTF